This entry features one T cell receptor (beta chain) sequence. This record belongs to a study of cytomegalovirus exposure and HLA in healthy donors. TCRdb's table, derived via immunoSEQ multiplex PCR, lists solely in-frame clones and lacks some. The table lists some 200,000 clones, about 86% of them singletons. This CDR3 spans 14 amino acids. Trimming stripped 1 base from V and 0 bases from J, with 6 bases between. Germline V CDR1 and CDR2: SGHVS, FQNEAQ. The TCR comes from a woman between 18 and 30 years old in good health and CMV-seropositive. Sequenced: PBMCs. The chain links TRBV7-8 to TRBJ1-2; D not certain. This chain's CDR3 is CASSLVPPNYGYTF. The DNA for the CDR3 is TGTGCCAGCAGCTTAGTTCCTCCTAACTATGGCTACACCTTC.